This TCR beta chain was sequenced for a study of kidney transplant recipient with SARS-CoV-2 infection. This clonotype was seen many times. This CDR3 comprises 17 residues. The germline V and J ends were trimmed by 5 bases and 4 bases, with 23 bases remaining between them. Looked up from germline, CDR1 is MRHNA and CDR2 is SNTAGT. TCRdb called the reads again in MiXCR, with one record for every CDR3 protein. Altogether 250,000 or so distinct CDR3 sequences are present, more than 25% being singletons, with the ten largest covering under 9.5%. This TCR derives from a male patient aged 25 to 39 who had COVID-19 and was a kidney transplant recipient. Part of the T cell pool may stem from the graft donor. The sequencing here drew on a blood sample, taken at baseline and on roughly day 110 from a kidney transplant recipient. The V and J genes are TRBV6-4 and TRBJ1-2, with D tentatively TRBD1 (5 bases). CDR3 protein: CASSMWGSHGKTYGYTF. CDR3 bases: TGTGCCAGCAGTATGTGGGGCTCACACGGAAAGACCTATGGCTACACCTTC.